Below, one TCR beta chain is given with its context. The entry originates in a study of blood T cell repertoires in COVID-19. In the study overall: Some COVID-19 samples were acute and others convalescent; all came from the United States, Italy and Spain.

Produced via immunoSEQ multiplex PCR; TCRdb's table is partial and in-frame only. The data contain a few hundred thousand clones, around 86% of them singletons. Germline V gene lookup returns CDR1 SGHRS and CDR2 YFSETQ. V dropped 1 base and J dropped 9 bases, with 11 bases sitting between them. CDR3 length: 13 residues. During active infection, Seattle patients enrolled and were then monitored through disease. The sequence derives from a woman aged 80 or over with COVID-19, enrolled during active disease. The material sequenced was peripheral blood. The chain recombines TRBV5-1 with TRBJ1-5; a weak D match, TRBD1 (5 bases). The CDR3 region is CASSLSDGGPQHF. The CDR3 DNA reads as TGCGCCAGCAGCTTGTCGGACGGGGGGCCCCAGCATTTT.